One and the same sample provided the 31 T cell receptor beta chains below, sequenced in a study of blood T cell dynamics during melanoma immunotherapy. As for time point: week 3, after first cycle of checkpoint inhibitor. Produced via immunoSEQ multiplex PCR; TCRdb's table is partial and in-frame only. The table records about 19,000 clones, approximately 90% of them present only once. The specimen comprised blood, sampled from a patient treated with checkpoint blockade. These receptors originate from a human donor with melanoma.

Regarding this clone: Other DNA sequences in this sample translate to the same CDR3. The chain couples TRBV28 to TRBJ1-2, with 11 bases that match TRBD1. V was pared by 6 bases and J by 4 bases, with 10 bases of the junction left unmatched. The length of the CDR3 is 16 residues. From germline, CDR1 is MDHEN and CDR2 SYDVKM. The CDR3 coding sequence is TGTGCCAGCAGAAATACCGGGACAGGGGGAAGCTATGGCTACACCTTC. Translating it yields CASRNTGTGGSYGYTF.

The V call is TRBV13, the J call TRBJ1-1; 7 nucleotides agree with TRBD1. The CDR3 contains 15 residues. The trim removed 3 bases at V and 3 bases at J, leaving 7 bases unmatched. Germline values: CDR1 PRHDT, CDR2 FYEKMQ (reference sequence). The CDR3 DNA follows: TGTGCCAGCAGCTTGTCGACAGGGCTTGACACTGAAGCTTTCTTT. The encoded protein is CASSLSTGLDTEAFF.

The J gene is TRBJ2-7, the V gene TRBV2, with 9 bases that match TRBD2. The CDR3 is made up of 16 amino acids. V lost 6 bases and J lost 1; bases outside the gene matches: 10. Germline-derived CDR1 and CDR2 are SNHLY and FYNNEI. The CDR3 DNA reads TGTGCCAGCAGCTCCTTACATAGCGGGAGTTCCTACGAGCAGTACTTC. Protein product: CASSSLHSGSSYEQYF.

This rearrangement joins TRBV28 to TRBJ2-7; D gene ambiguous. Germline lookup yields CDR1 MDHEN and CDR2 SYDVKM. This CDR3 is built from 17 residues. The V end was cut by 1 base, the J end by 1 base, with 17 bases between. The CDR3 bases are TGTGCCAGCAGTTTATCCCTACGGGCAGAAATATCCTACGAGCAGTACTTC. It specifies CASSLSLRAEISYEQYF.

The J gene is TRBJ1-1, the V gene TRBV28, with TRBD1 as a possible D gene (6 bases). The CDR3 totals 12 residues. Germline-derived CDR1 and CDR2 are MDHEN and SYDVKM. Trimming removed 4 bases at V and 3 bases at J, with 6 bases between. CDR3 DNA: TGTGCCAGCAGTTCAGGGGACACTGAAGCTTTCTTT. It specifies CASSSGDTEAFF.

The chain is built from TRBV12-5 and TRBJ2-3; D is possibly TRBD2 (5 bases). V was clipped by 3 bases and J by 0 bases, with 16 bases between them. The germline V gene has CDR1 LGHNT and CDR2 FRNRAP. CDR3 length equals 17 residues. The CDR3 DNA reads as TGTGCTAGTGGTTTTAGTTTGACTGGCGGGAGCACAGATACGCAGTATTTT. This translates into CASGFSLTGGSTDTQYF.

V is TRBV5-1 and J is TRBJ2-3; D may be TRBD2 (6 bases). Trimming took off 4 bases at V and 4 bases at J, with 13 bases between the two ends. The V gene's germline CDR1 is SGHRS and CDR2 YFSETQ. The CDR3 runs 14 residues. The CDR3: CASSSGQGPDTQYF. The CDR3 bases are TGCGCCAGCAGCAGCGGGCAGGGTCCAGATACGCAGTATTTT. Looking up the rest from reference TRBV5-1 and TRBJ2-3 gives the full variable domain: KAGVTQTPRYLIKTRGQQVTLSCSPISGHRSVSWYQQTPGQGLQFLFEYFSETQRNKGNFPGRFSGRQFSNSRSEMNVSTLELGDSALYLCASSSGQGPDTQYFGPGTRLTVL.

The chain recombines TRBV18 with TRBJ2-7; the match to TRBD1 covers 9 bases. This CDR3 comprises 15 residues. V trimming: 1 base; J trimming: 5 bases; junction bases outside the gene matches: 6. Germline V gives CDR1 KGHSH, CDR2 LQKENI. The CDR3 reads CASSPLGTGNHEQYF. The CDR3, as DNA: TGTGCCAGCTCACCACTAGGGACAGGGAACCACGAGCAGTACTTC.

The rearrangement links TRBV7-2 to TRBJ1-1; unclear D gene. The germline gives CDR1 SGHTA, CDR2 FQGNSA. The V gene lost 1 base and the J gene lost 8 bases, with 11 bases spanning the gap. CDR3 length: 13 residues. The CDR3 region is CASSLVDVREAFF. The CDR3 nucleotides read TGTGCCAGCAGCTTAGTAGATGTCAGGGAAGCTTTCTTT.

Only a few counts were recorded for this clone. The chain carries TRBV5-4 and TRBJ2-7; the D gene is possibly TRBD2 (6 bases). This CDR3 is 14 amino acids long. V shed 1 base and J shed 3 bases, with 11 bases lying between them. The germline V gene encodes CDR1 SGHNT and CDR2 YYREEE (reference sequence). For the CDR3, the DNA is TGTGCCAGCAGCTTGCCGGGGGACCACTACGAGCAGTACTTC. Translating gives CASSLPGDHYEQYF.

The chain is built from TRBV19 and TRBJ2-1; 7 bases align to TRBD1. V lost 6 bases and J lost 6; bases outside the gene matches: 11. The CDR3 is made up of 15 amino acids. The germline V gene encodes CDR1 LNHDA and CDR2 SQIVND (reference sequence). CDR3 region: CASSRQGSLGNEQFF. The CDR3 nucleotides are TGTGCCAGTAGCAGACAGGGCTCTCTTGGCAATGAGCAGTTCTTC.

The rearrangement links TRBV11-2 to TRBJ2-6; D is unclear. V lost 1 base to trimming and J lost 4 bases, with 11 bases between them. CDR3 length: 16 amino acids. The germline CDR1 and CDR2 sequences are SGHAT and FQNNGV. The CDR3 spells CASSLAVGSGANVLTF. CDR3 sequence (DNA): TGTGCCAGCAGCTTAGCGGTAGGGTCCGGGGCCAACGTCCTGACTTTC.

Written as DNA, the CDR3 is TGCGCCAGCAGCTTGGGCGGGAGCGGGTCCTACGAGCAGTACTTC. Protein sequence: CASSLGGSGSYEQYF. J is TRBJ2-7 and V is TRBV5-1, with 7 bases lining up with TRBD2. This CDR3 is 15 amino acids long. J lost 1 base, V lost 0 bases, and 4 bases had no gene match. Germline values: CDR1 SGHRS, CDR2 YFSETQ.

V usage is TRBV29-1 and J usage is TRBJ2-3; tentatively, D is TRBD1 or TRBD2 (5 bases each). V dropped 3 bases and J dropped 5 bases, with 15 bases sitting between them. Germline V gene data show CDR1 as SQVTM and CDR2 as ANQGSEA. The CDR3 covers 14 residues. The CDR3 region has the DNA TGCAGCGTTGAGGACCCTCGGGGCAGAGATACGCAGTATTTT. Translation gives CSVEDPRGRDTQYF.

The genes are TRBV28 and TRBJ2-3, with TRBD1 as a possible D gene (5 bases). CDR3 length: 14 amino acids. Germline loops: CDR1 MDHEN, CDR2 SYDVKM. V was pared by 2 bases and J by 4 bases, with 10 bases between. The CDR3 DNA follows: TGTGCCAGCAGTTTACAGGGAACCCCAGATACGCAGTATTTT. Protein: CASSLQGTPDTQYF.

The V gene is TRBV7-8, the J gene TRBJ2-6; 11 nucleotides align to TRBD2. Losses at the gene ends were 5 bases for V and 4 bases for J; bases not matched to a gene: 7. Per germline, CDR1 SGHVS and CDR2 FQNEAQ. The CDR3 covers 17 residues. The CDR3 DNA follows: TGTGCCAGCAGCAAACTAGCGGGAGTGCAAGGGGCCAACGTCCTGACTTTC. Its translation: CASSKLAGVQGANVLTF.

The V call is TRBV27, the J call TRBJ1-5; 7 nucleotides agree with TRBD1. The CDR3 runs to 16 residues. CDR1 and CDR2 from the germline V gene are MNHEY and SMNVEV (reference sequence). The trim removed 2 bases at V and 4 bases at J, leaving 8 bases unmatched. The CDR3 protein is CASSLRSGGSNQPQHF. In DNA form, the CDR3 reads TGTGCCAGCAGTTTAAGGTCAGGGGGGAGTAATCAGCCCCAGCATTTT.

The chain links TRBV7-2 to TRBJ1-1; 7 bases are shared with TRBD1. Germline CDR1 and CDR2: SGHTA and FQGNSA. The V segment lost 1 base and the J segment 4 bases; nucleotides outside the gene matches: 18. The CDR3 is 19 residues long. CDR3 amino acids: CASSLVVWTGVGLTTEAFF. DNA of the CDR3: TGTGCCAGCAGCTTAGTCGTATGGACAGGAGTGGGGTTGACCACTGAAGCTTTCTTT.

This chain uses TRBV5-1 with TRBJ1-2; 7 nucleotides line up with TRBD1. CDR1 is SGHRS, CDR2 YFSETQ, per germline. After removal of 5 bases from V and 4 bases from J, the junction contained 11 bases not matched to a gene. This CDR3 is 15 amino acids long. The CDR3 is CASRISSDRTYGYTF. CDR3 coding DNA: TGCGCCAGCAGAATAAGCTCGGACAGGACCTATGGCTACACCTTC. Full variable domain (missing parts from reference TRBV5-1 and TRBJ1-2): KAGVTQTPRYLIKTRGQQVTLSCSPISGHRSVSWYQQTPGQGLQFLFEYFSETQRNKGNFPGRFSGRQFSNSRSEMNVSTLELGDSALYLCASRISSDRTYGYTFGSGTRLTVV.

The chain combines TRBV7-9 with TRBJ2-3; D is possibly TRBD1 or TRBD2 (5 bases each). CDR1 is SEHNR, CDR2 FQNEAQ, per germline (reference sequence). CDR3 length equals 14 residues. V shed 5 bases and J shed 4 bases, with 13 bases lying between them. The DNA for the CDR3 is TGTGCCAGCAGCGAGGGACGGACCTCAGATACGCAGTATTTT. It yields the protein CASSEGRTSDTQYF.

This chain's CDR3 is CASSFEILQETQYF. CDR3 in DNA: TGTGCCAGCAGCTTTGAAATCCTCCAAGAGACCCAGTACTTC. The rearrangement joins TRBV12-1 to TRBJ2-5; TRBD2, the table's D call, was not compared with the DNA. TRBV12-1 is listed as a pseudogene. The CDR3 spans 14 residues.

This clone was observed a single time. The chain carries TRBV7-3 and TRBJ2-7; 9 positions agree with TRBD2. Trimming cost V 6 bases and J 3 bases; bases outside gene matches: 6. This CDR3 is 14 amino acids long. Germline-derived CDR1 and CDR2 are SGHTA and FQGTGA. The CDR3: CASSIAGEHYEQYF. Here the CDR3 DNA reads TGTGCCAGCAGTATAGCGGGGGAGCACTACGAGCAGTACTTC.

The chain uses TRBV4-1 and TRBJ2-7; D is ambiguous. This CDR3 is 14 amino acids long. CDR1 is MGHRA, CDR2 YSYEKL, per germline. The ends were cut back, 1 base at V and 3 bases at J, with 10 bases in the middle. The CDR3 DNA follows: TGCGCCAGCAGCCAAGGTGTCTGGAGCTACGAGCAGTACTTC. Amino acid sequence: CASSQGVWSYEQYF.

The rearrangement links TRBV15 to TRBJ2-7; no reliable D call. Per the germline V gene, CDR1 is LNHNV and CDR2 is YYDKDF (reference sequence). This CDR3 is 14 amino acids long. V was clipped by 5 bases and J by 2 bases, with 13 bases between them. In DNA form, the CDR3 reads TGTGCCACCAGCCGTGACCGGGCCACCTACGAGCAGTACTTC. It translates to CATSRDRATYEQYF.

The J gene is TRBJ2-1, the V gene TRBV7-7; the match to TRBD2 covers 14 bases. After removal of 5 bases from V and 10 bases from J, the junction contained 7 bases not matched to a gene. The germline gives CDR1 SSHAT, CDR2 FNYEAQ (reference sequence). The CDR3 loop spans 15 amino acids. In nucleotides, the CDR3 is TGTGCCAGCAGCGTATCGGGACTAGCGGGAGCCGAGCAGTTCTTC. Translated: CASSVSGLAGAEQFF.

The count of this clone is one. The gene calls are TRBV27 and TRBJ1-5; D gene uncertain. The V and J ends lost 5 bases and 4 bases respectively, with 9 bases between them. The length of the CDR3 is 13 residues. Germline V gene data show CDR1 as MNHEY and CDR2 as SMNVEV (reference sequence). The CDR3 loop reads CASSPEQNQPQHF. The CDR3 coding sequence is TGTGCCAGCAGTCCCGAGCAAAATCAGCCCCAGCATTTT.

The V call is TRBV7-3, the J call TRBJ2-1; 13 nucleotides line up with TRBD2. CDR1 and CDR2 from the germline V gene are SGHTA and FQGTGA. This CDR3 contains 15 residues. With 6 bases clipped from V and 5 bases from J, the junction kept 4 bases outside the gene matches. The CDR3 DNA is TGTGCCAGCAGACGAGGACTAGCGGGAGACAATGAGCAGTTCTTC. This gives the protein CASRRGLAGDNEQFF.

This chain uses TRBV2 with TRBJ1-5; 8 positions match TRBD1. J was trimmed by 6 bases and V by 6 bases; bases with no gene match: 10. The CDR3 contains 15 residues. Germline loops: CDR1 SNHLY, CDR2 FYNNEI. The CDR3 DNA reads TGTGCCAGCAGCCTCGGACAGGGTATTTCTCAGCCCCAGCATTTT. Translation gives CASSLGQGISQPQHF. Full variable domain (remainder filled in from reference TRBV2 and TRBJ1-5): EPEVTQTPSHQVTQMGQEVILRCVPISNHLYFYWYRQILGQKVEFLVSFYNNEISEKSEIFDDQFSVERPDGSNFTLKIRSTKLEDSAMYFCASSLGQGISQPQHFGDGTRLSIL.

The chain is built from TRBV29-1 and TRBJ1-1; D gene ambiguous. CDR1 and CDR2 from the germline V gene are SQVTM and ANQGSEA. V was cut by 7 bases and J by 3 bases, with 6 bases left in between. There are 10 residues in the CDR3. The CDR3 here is CSALYTEAFF. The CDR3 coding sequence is TGCAGCGCTCTCTACACTGAAGCTTTCTTT.

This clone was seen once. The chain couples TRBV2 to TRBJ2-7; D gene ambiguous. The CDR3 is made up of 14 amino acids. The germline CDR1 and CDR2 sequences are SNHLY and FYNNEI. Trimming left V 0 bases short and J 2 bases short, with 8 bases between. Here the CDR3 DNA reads TGTGCCAGCAGTGAAGCGGGCGGAACCTACGAGCAGTACTTC. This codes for CASSEAGGTYEQYF.

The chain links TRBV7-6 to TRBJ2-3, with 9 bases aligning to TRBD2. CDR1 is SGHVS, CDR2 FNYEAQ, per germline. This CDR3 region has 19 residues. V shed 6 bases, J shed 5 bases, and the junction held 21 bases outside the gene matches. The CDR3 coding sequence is TGTGCCAGCAGTTATTACCCACCCCGGCGGGAGGGCCGCGGAGATACGCAGTATTTT. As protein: CASSYYPPRREGRGDTQYF. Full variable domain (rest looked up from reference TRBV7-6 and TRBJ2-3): GAGVSQSPRYKVTKRGQDVALRCDPISGHVSLYWYRQALGQGPEFLTYFNYEAQQDKSGLPNDRFSAERPEGSISTLTIQRTEQRDSAMYRCASSYYPPRREGRGDTQYFGPGTRLTVL.